This T cell receptor (beta chain) appears in the sequencing data of a study of blood T cell repertoires in COVID-19 (dated by TCRdb to 2020 to 2021). For context, the study as a whole: Samples from collaborators originated in the United States, Italy and Spain and spanned both the acute and convalescent phases of COVID-19. The material from the prospective study consisted of cDNA or gDNA derived from T cells, B-cell-depleted T cells, or PBMCs. Deeply sampled blood TCRbeta repertoires from subjects exposed to, actively infected with, or recovered from COVID-19 were included in the dataset. The samples were drawn from two sources: the first 160 participants of the ongoing ImmuneRACE study, and 1,254 subjects contributed by 6 global collaborators. A de-identified subject ID, COVID-19 status, age in years and sex were almost always included in the sample metadata. A freely available public database, intended as a resource for researchers studying the immune response to SARS-CoV-2, is where the repertoires were released. HLA class I and class II types, where available, came from metadata supplied by the sample provider rather than from assay-based typing.

The immunoSEQ Assay, a bias-controlled multiplex PCR, was used to amplify TCRbeta CDR3 regions from genomic DNA. In the authors' own workflow: The number of nucleated cells in each sample was estimated by amplification of reference gene primers within the assay. Sequence reads were collapsed and filtered to measure the absolute abundance of every unique TCRbeta CDR3 rearrangement. For each sample, productive Simpson clonality was calculated as the square root of Simpson's diversity index across productive rearrangements. TCRdb holds this immuneACCESS table with in-frame rearrangements only. Some clones are missing; in checked studies, unresolved V genes explain under half, and the rest has no known cause. The V and J calls and clone size are taken from that table; D and trimming were inferred from the DNA. Counted in this sample were approximately 240,000 clones; around 87% of them appeared once. Around 2.8% of the sample lies in the top ten.

Samples from volunteer blood donors who had recovered from COVID-19 were contributed by a second Seattle source. The collaborating institutions used their own protocols to collect whole blood in K2EDTA tubes. For TCRbeta analysis, collaborators shipped samples as frozen whole blood, isolated PBMCs, or DNA extracted from either of those sample types. The germline V gene specifies SGHAT as CDR1 and FQNNGV as CDR2. From the cysteine up to the phenylalanine, the CDR3 has a length of 16 residues. Only the CDR3 portion is preserved as DNA: 48 bases, with reading frame beginning at the first base. Trimming accounts for 2 bases at V and 4 bases at J, while the number of junction bases matched to no gene is 6. Beyond this particular receptor, the publication reports: The quantity of clinical and demographic metadata differed by source and by participant and was supplied without curation.

In the case of this clone: Its antigen remains unidentified. Base quality data are lacking; no much larger clone is found one base away.

The V and J segments used are TRBV11-2 and TRBJ2-5; TRBD2 matches 11 bases in the middle. Input material: peripheral blood. The sequence came from a woman aged 30 to 39 who had recovered from COVID-19. The nucleotide sequence is TGTGCCAGCAGCTTACTTAGCGGGGGGGCAAGAGAGACCCAGTACTTC. Its protein product is CASSLLSGGARETQYF.